Listed here are 29 T cell receptor beta chains from one sample, sequenced in a study of blood T cell repertoires in COVID-19 (TCRdb year 2020). Receptors were amplified or captured by the immunoSEQ multiplex PCR assay. TCRdb took over this immuneACCESS table, retaining in-frame rearrangements with V and J assigned. Such tables are incomplete; in checked studies, under half of the missing clones stem from an unresolved V gene, and the remainder is unexplained. The sample data list 40,000 to 50,000 clones, and nearly 90% of these were observed just once. The biggest ten clones account for roughly 6.2% of the sample. Source material: peripheral blood. All receptors come from a human donor in a cohort sampled during active COVID-19.

In this sample, this clone turned up once. V is TRBV6-5 and J is TRBJ1-6; D remains unclear. Germline assignment: CDR1 MNHEY and CDR2 SVGAGI. V shed 2 bases and J shed 8 bases, with 4 bases lying between them. This CDR3 is built from 12 residues. This chain's CDR3 is CASSYGHSPLHF. The CDR3 nucleotides are TGTGCCAGCAGTTACGGGCATTCACCCCTCCACTTT.

The CDR3 here is CASSQAGKGTPNEKLFF. As DNA, the CDR3 is TGTGCCAGCAGCCAAGCGGGAAAGGGTACACCTAATGAAAAACTGTTTTTT. The V call is TRBV4-2, the J call TRBJ1-4; D gene unclear. The V end lost 1 base, the J end lost 3 bases, and 15 bases lay between the germline ends. CDR1 is LGHNA and CDR2 is YNFKEQ in the germline V gene. The CDR3 consists of 17 residues.

The genes are TRBV5-1 and TRBJ1-2, with D possibly TRBD1 on 5 matching bases. Germline V CDR1 and CDR2: SGHRS, YFSETQ. Trimming took off 2 bases at V and 8 bases at J, with 13 bases between the two ends. This CDR3 is built from 13 residues. CDR3 sequence (DNA): TGCGCCAGCAGCTTTGACAGTTCTGGGGGCTACACCTTC. This sequence encodes CASSFDSSGGYTF. Filled out from reference TRBV5-1 and TRBJ1-2, the complete variable domain reads KAGVTQTPRYLIKTRGQQVTLSCSPISGHRSVSWYQQTPGQGLQFLFEYFSETQRNKGNFPGRFSGRQFSNSRSEMNVSTLELGDSALYLCASSFDSSGGYTFGSGTRLTVV.

This chain links TRBV7-9 with TRBJ1-1; the D gene is possibly TRBD1 (5 bases). The germline V gene encodes CDR1 SEHNR and CDR2 FQNEAQ (reference sequence). This CDR3 has 13 residues. V was shortened by 8 bases and J by 7 bases, with 17 bases between the two germline ends. The CDR3 nucleotides are TGTGCCAGCGGTACTACAAAGGGGCGTGAAGCTTTCTTT. Its translation: CASGTTKGREAFF.

This rearrangement joins TRBV7-9 to TRBJ1-4, with D possibly being TRBD1 (5 bases). Per germline, CDR1 SEHNR and CDR2 FQNEAQ (reference sequence). The CDR3 extends over 16 amino acids. V was pared by 5 bases and J by 10 bases, with 23 bases between. CDR3: CASSPPGGGVTGKLFF. DNA of the CDR3: TGTGCCAGCAGCCCCCCGGGTGGAGGGGTGACTGGAAAACTGTTTTTT.

In its sample, this clone was seen once. This rearrangement joins TRBV7-2 to TRBJ2-3; possible D gene TRBD1, 6 bases. CDR1 and CDR2 (germline): SGHTA, FQGNSA. V lost 6 bases and J 5 bases, leaving 18 bases between the germline ends. CDR3 size: 15 residues. The CDR3 is CASSLSTGPGDTQYF. CDR3 DNA sequence: TGTGCCAGCAGTCTTAGTACAGGGCCGGGAGATACGCAGTATTTT.

The count of this clone is one. The chain has TRBV6-2 or TRBV6-3 and TRBJ2-1; D perhaps matches TRBD2 (7 bases). The CDR3 loop spans 15 amino acids. Germline V gene sequence: CDR1 MNHEY, CDR2 SVGEGT. V was pared by 6 bases and J by 2 bases, with 14 bases between. CDR3 in amino acids: CASSQGLAAYNEQFF. The CDR3 DNA reads as TGTGCCAGCAGCCAGGGGCTAGCGGCCTACAATGAGCAGTTCTTC.

This chain joins TRBV5-6 and TRBJ2-7; a possible D gene is TRBD1 (5 bases). Per germline, CDR1 SGHDT and CDR2 YYEEEE. V gave up 0 bases and J gave up 0 bases, with 7 bases separating them. The CDR3 loop spans 14 amino acids. Written as DNA, the CDR3 is TGTGCCAGCAGCTTGGACAGGTCCTCCTACGAGCAGTACTTC. It encodes CASSLDRSSYEQYF.

The rearrangement uses TRBV5-4 and TRBJ2-1, with D possibly TRBD2 on 6 matching bases. V shed 0 bases and J shed 7 bases, with 14 bases lying between them. CDR1 and CDR2 (germline): SGHNT, YYREEE (reference sequence). This CDR3 spans 15 amino acids. The CDR3 DNA reads as TGTGCCAGCAGCTTGGCTCGGGGAGGCTGGAATGAGCAGTTCTTC. This translates into CASSLARGGWNEQFF.

This chain uses TRBV21-1 with TRBJ1-2; the table assigns TRBD1, which was not confirmed against the DNA. TRBV21-1 is a known pseudogene. The CDR3 length is 15 residues. In nucleotides, the CDR3 is TGTGCCAGCAGCAAAAACCTGGACAGGGAATATGGCTACACCTTC. Residues: CASSKNLDREYGYTF.

The chain joins TRBV30 to TRBJ2-5; 7 bases map to TRBD1. Germline-derived CDR1 and CDR2 are GTSNPN and SVGIG (reference sequence). Unmatched junction bases numbered 0, after V lost 1 base and J lost 4 bases. This CDR3 contains 12 residues. CDR3 amino acids: CAWSGQGETQYF. The CDR3 region has the DNA TGTGCCTGGAGTGGACAGGGAGAGACCCAGTACTTC.

V usage is TRBV6-5 and J usage is TRBJ2-5; possibly TRBD2 for D (6 bases). The CDR3 is 16 residues long. In germline, CDR1 is MNHEY, CDR2 SVGAGI. The V and J ends lost 4 bases and 0 bases respectively, with 15 bases between them. CDR3 coding DNA: TGTGCCAGCAGTTCGGGAGCCAGCGGGTACCAAGAGACCCAGTACTTC. Encoded protein: CASSSGASGYQETQYF.

The chain employs TRBV28 and TRBJ1-2, with unresolved D. CDR3 size: 12 residues. V lost 3 bases and J lost 9, with 11 bases in between. Germline CDR1 MDHEN, CDR2 SYDVKM. CDR3 sequence: CASSFSQVRYTF. CDR3 nucleotides: TGTGCCAGCAGTTTTTCCCAGGTCCGCTACACCTTC.

J is TRBJ2-7 and V is TRBV5-6; 7 positions match TRBD1. CDR1 is SGHDT, CDR2 YYEEEE, per germline. V trimming: 8 bases; J trimming: 2 bases; junction bases outside the gene matches: 19. This CDR3 is 17 amino acids long. CDR3 in amino acids: CASLFRDSPRPPYEQYF. In DNA form, the CDR3 reads TGTGCCAGTTTATTTCGGGACAGCCCCCGCCCTCCCTACGAGCAGTACTTC.

The V gene is TRBV19, the J gene TRBJ1-5; 8 bases are shared with TRBD1. CDR1 and CDR2 (germline): LNHDA, SQIVND (reference sequence). CDR3 length equals 15 residues. V was clipped by 3 bases and J by 6 bases; unmatched bases: 7. CDR3 region: CASSIGGTGGQPQHF. CDR3 in DNA: TGTGCCAGTAGTATTGGGGGGACAGGAGGTCAGCCCCAGCATTTT.

The chain combines TRBV5-6 with TRBJ1-2; D is unclear. V lost 0 bases to trimming and J lost 5 bases, with 20 bases between them. The CDR3 has 17 residues. The germline V gene encodes CDR1 SGHDT and CDR2 YYEEEE. Written as DNA, the CDR3 is TGTGCCAGCAGCTTGGCGTGGGAAACTAGGGTCTCGTATGGCTACACCTTC. It is translated as CASSLAWETRVSYGYTF.

This rearrangement joins TRBV11-3 to TRBJ1-3; D unclear. CDR3 length: 14 residues. V was pared by 4 bases and J by 0 bases, with 7 bases between. CDR1 and CDR2 (germline): SGHNT, YENEEA. CDR3 sequence: CASSSGLSGNTIYF. CDR3 nucleotides: TGTGCCAGCAGCTCAGGACTCTCTGGAAACACCATATATTTT. Complete variable domain (other parts from reference TRBV11-3 and TRBJ1-3): EAGVVQSPRYKIIEKKQPVAFWCNPISGHNTLYWYLQNLGQGPELLIRYENEEAVDDSQLPKDRFSAERLKGVDSTLKIQPAELGDSAVYLCASSSGLSGNTIYFGEGSWLTVV.

The V call is TRBV12-3 or TRBV12-4, the J call TRBJ2-7; D not resolved. V dropped 4 bases and J dropped 2 bases, with 9 bases sitting between them. CDR3 size: 13 residues. The CDR3 DNA reads TGTGCCAGCAGTTCCGCAGGCCCCTACGAGCAGTACTTC. This codes for CASSSAGPYEQYF.

This clone was picked up one time. The V call is TRBV6-6, the J call TRBJ2-7, with D uncertain. V shed 2 bases and J shed 2 bases, with 10 bases lying between them. Per germline, CDR1 MNHNY and CDR2 SVGAGI (reference sequence). The length of the CDR3 is 14 residues. CDR3 sequence (DNA): TGTGCCAGCAGTTACGTTGGCAGTACCTACGAGCAGTACTTC. This gives the protein CASSYVGSTYEQYF.

This rearrangement joins TRBV3-1 (or the pseudogene TRBV3-2) to TRBJ2-3; 11 bases map to TRBD1. The trim removed 1 base at V and 4 bases at J, leaving 7 bases unmatched. Germline loops: CDR1 LGHDT, CDR2 YNNKEL (reference sequence). This CDR3 has 17 residues. Written as DNA, the CDR3 is TGTGCCAGCAGCCAAGGGGGACAGGGGGTAAGGTCAGATACGCAGTATTTT. Translation gives CASSQGGQGVRSDTQYF.

CDR3 amino acids: CASSSDPLGTGVGEQYF. In DNA form, the CDR3 reads TGTGCCAGCAGCTCCGATCCCCTAGGGACAGGCGTGGGGGAGCAGTACTTC. The V call is TRBV7-8, the J call TRBJ2-7; TRBD1 matches 8 bases. The CDR3 extends over 17 amino acids. CDR1 is SGHVS, CDR2 FQNEAQ, per germline. V lost 4 bases, J lost 7 bases, and 18 bases stayed unmatched. The full variable domain, with the rest looked up from reference TRBV7-8 and TRBJ2-7, is GAGVSQSPRYKVAKRGQDVALRCDPISGHVSLFWYQQALGQGPEFLTYFQNEAQLDKSGLPSDRFFAERPEGSVSTLKIQRTQQEDSAVYLCASSSDPLGTGVGEQYFGPGTRLTVT.

The chain uses TRBV13 and TRBJ2-7; 9 nucleotides align to TRBD1. This CDR3 has 16 residues. V trimming: 0 bases; J trimming: 3 bases; junction bases outside the gene matches: 6. The V gene's germline CDR1 is PRHDT and CDR2 FYEKMQ (reference sequence). The CDR3 here is CASSLGPGQGIYEQYF. Written as DNA, the CDR3 is TGTGCCAGCAGCTTAGGCCCGGGACAGGGCATCTACGAGCAGTACTTC. Together with reference TRBV13 and TRBJ2-7, the CDR3 gives the full variable domain: AAGVIQSPRHLIKEKRETATLKCYPIPRHDTVYWYQQGPGQDPQFLISFYEKMQSDKGSIPDRFSAQQFSDYHSELNMSSLELGDSALYFCASSLGPGQGIYEQYFGPGTRLTVT.

The V call is TRBV5-4, the J call TRBJ2-7; 9 nucleotides align to TRBD1. The CDR3 sequence is 15 residues long. The germline V gene has CDR1 SGHNT and CDR2 YYREEE (reference sequence). V dropped 0 bases and J dropped 7; count of bases not matched to a gene: 8. CDR3 amino acids: CASSLGDRASREQYF. CDR3 nucleotides: TGTGCCAGCAGCTTGGGGGACAGGGCGTCCCGGGAGCAGTACTTC.

V usage is TRBV30 and J usage is TRBJ1-5; D is uncertain. Germline V gene sequence: CDR1 GTSNPN, CDR2 SVGIG (reference sequence). The CDR3 sequence is 13 residues long. The V gene lost 0 bases and the J gene lost 9 bases, with 12 bases spanning the gap. This chain's CDR3 is CAWSVELERPQHF. CDR3 DNA: TGTGCCTGGAGTGTAGAACTGGAGAGGCCCCAGCATTTT.

The chain uses TRBV12-5 and TRBJ2-3, with 9 bases lining up with TRBD1. There are 14 residues in the CDR3. Trimming at V came to 7 bases and at J to 3 bases, leaving 5 bases not matched to a gene. Germline CDR1 is LGHNT and CDR2 is FRNRAP. The CDR3 nucleotides read TGTGCTAGTGCCAAGGGACAGGGAACAGATACGCAGTATTTT. Translation: CASAKGQGTDTQYF.

This chain joins TRBV20-1 and TRBJ1-2, with D perhaps matching TRBD1 (5 bases). The CDR3 is 10 amino acids. Trimming removed 3 bases from V and 7 bases from J, with 6 bases in between. The germline CDR1 and CDR2 sequences are DFQATT and SNEGSKA (reference sequence). The CDR3 DNA follows: TGCAGTGCTAGCGGGGGTGGCTACACCTTC. Translated: CSASGGGYTF.

V is TRBV23-1 and J is TRBJ2-3, with 9 bases identical to TRBD1. TRBV23-1 is classed as an ORF, of uncertain function. V was clipped by 8 bases and J by 4 bases; unmatched bases: 10. The CDR3 contains 15 residues. CDR3 DNA sequence: TGCGCCAGCGGCCAACAGGGGGCTAGGTCAGATACGCAGTATTTT. Encoded protein: CASGQQGARSDTQYF.

The DNA of the CDR3 is TGTGCCAGCTCACCTCGGACAGGGGCGAGCTCCTATAATTCACCCCTCCACTTT. Its translation: CASSPRTGASSYNSPLHF. V and J are TRBV18 and TRBJ1-6, with 9 bases fitting TRBD1. The CDR3 consists of 18 residues. V lost 3 bases to trimming and J lost 0 bases; unmatched junction nucleotides: 6. Germline lookup yields CDR1 KGHSH and CDR2 LQKENI.

This clone was seen a handful of times. This chain joins TRBV19 and TRBJ2-7; 7 bases line up with TRBD1. V trimming: 6 bases; J trimming: 1 base; junction bases outside the gene matches: 6. This CDR3 has 14 residues. The germline V gene has CDR1 LNHDA and CDR2 SQIVND (reference sequence). CDR3 region: CASSPGGWSYEQYF. CDR3 nucleotides: TGTGCCAGTAGCCCAGGGGGATGGTCCTACGAGCAGTACTTC.